The rows below give T cell receptor beta chains drawn from one sample of a study of blood T cell repertoires in COVID-19. Sequencing used immunoSEQ multiplex PCR; TCRdb keeps in-frame clones, though not all of them. The sample lists some 190,000 clones, around 88% occurring once. Sequences were obtained from peripheral blood. The source is a young man with active or convalescent COVID-19. The CDR3 runs from the conserved cysteine through the conserved F or W. D genes are given only for firm matches. A row's size may be missing; if present it is once, few, many or a size class.

once TRBD1 TRBJ2-1 TRBV5-8 CASSPAGTGFNEQFF TGTGCCAGCAGCCCGGCCGGGACAGGGTTCAATGAGCAGTTCTTC
- - TRBJ2-2 TRBV28 CASSPREGRVTGELFF TGTGCCAGCAGTCCCCGGGAAGGGCGGGTCACCGGGGAGCTGTTTTTT
- TRBD1 TRBJ1-1 TRBV7-2 CASSLRQGANTEAFF TGTGCCAGCAGCTTAAGGCAGGGGGCGAACACTGAAGCTTTCTTT
- TRBD2 TRBJ2-1 TRBV19 CATSSSGLAGNPEQFF TGTGCCACATCCTCGAGCGGACTAGCGGGTAATCCTGAGCAGTTCTTC
- TRBD1 TRBJ2-7 TRBV5-4 CASSRDSPYEQYF TGTGCCAGCAGCCGGGACAGTCCCTACGAGCAGTACTTC
- TRBD1 TRBJ1-3 TRBV30 CAWSSDRELFRNTIYF TGTGCCTGGAGTTCGGACAGGGAGCTGTTTCGAAACACCATATATTTT
once - TRBJ1-1 TRBV30 CALIRDRWNTEAFF TGTGCCTTAATACGAGACAGGTGGAACACTGAAGCTTTCTTT
- TRBD2 TRBJ2-1 TRBV4-2 CASSQDLGLKTYNEQFF TGTGCCAGCAGCCAAGACTTGGGACTAAAAACTTACAATGAGCAGTTCTTC
- TRBD1 TRBJ2-7 TRBV15 CATSRGGQGASEQYF TGTGCCACCAGCAGAGGGGGACAGGGGGCGAGCGAGCAGTACTTC
once TRBD1 TRBJ1-5 TRBV30 CAWTGGQGNQPQHF TGTGCCTGGACCGGGGGACAGGGTAATCAGCCCCAGCATTTT
- TRBD2 TRBJ2-7 TRBV10-2 CASSLSSGRGSYEQYF TGCGCCAGCAGTCTCTCTAGCGGGAGAGGGTCCTACGAGCAGTACTTC
- - TRBJ2-7 TRBV11-2 CASSLPRVTVAYEQYF TGTGCCAGCAGCTTACCCCGTGTGACAGTCGCCTACGAGCAGTACTTC
- - TRBJ1-4 TRBV7-2 CASSLARAHNEKLFF TGTGCCAGCAGCTTAGCGAGAGCCCATAATGAAAAACTGTTTTTT
- - TRBJ2-1 TRBV18 CASSPPSNRADEQFF TGTGCCAGCTCACCACCCTCGAACAGGGCTGATGAGCAGTTCTTC
few TRBD2 TRBJ2-7 TRBV7-2 CASSAGRGGSYEQYF TGTGCCAGCAGCGCCGGACGGGGGGGCTCCTACGAGCAGTACTTC
- TRBD1 TRBJ2-3 TRBV5-4 CASSSPQGAGDTQYF TGTGCCAGCAGCTCCCCCCAGGGGGCGGGAGATACGCAGTATTTT